This passage covers 15 T cell receptor beta chains from one sample sequenced in a study of T cells in localized non-small cell lung cancer (dated by TCRdb to the early 2020s). Preparation of the library involved the immunoSEQ multiplex PCR assay. Not all clones reach the TCRdb copy of this immuneACCESS table, which keeps in-frame sequences only. Checked studies attribute under half of the gap to unresolved V genes and leave the rest unexplained. This sample gives just over 20,000 clones in total; 70% to 90% of them show up just once. The ten largest clones capture around 15% of the sample. The specimen comprised PBMCs, sampled before any cancer treatment. Receptors originate from a woman aged 35 to 70 with stage II squamous cell lung carcinoma.

CDR3 DNA: TGTGCCAGTAGTAGGACAGGGAGGGAGAACACCATATATTTT. Its protein product is CASSRTGRENTIYF. The genes are TRBV19 and TRBJ1-3; TRBD1 matches 8 bases. CDR1 LNHDA and CDR2 SQIVND come from the germline V gene (reference sequence). The V gene end was trimmed by 4 bases and the J gene end by 7 bases; junction bases not matched to a gene: 6. CDR3 length equals 14 residues.

Sample share makes this clone medium-sized. V is TRBV28 and J is TRBJ2-7; 8 positions match TRBD1. The CDR3 has 16 amino acids. The V and J ends lost 7 bases and 3 bases, in that order; junction bases with no gene match: 14. Germline V lookup: CDR1 MDHEN, CDR2 SYDVKM. This CDR3 is CASKVIAGTGIYEQYF. CDR3 DNA: TGTGCCAGCAAAGTTATAGCCGGGACAGGTATCTACGAGCAGTACTTC. Using reference TRBV28 and TRBJ2-7 for the parts outside the CDR3, the full variable domain is DVKVTQSSRYLVKRTGEKVFLECVQDMDHENMFWYRQDPGLGLRLIYFSYDVKMKEKGDIPEGYSVSREKKERFSLILESASTNQTSMYLCASKVIAGTGIYEQYFGPGTRLTVT.

This clone appeared a single time. The chain is built from TRBV18 and TRBJ2-7, with 10 bases identical to TRBD1. The junction had 11 bases not matched to a gene; V was cut back by 7 bases and J by 5 bases. This CDR3 spans 15 amino acids. CDR1 and CDR2 (germline): KGHSH, LQKENI. CDR3 protein: CASFSTDRGSDEQYF. DNA of the CDR3: TGTGCCAGCTTTAGCACGGACAGGGGGTCGGACGAGCAGTACTTC.

The chain couples TRBV5-4 to TRBJ2-1; 7 bases line up with TRBD2. CDR3 length equals 15 residues. Germline V CDR1 and CDR2: SGHNT, YYREEE (reference sequence). With V trimmed by 3 bases and J by 0 bases, 3 bases remained unmatched. The CDR3 coding sequence is TGTGCCAGCAGCTCCGGGGGGAGCTCCTACAATGAGCAGTTCTTC. This encodes CASSSGGSSYNEQFF.

This clone was counted between two and nine times. V usage is TRBV4-3 and J usage is TRBJ2-3; no reliable D call. Germline V gene data show CDR1 as LGHNA and CDR2 as YSLEER. Trimming pared 10 bases from V and 7 bases from J, leaving 12 bases between. This CDR3 spans 11 amino acids. CDR3: CATPSSNTQYF. CDR3 sequence (DNA): TGCGCCACCCCTTCCTCAAATACGCAGTATTTT.

V is TRBV7-6 and J is TRBJ2-7; 12 positions match TRBD2. This CDR3 is 17 amino acids long. The V segment lost 0 bases and the J segment 2 bases; nucleotides outside the gene matches: 5. Germline V gives CDR1 SGHVS, CDR2 FNYEAQ. The CDR3 reads CASSLAIGLAGTYEQYF. Written as DNA, the CDR3 is TGTGCCAGCAGCTTAGCCATCGGACTAGCGGGAACCTACGAGCAGTACTTC.

The gene calls are TRBV19 and TRBJ2-2; the match to TRBD1 covers 11 bases. Germline V gives CDR1 LNHDA, CDR2 SQIVND (reference sequence). This CDR3 comprises 14 residues. The trim removed 11 bases at V and 4 bases at J, leaving 6 bases unmatched. CDR3 nucleotides: TGTGCCTCCGGACAGGGGGCTAGCACCGGGGAGCTGTTTTTT. Amino acids: CASGQGASTGELFF. Supplemented by reference TRBV19 and TRBJ2-2, the full variable domain reads DGGITQSPKYLFRKEGQNVTLSCEQNLNHDAMYWYRQDPGQGLRLIYYSQIVNDFQKGDIAEGYSVSREKKESFPLTVTSAQKNPTAFYLCASGQGASTGELFFGEGSRLTVL.

This clone was detected only once. The J gene is TRBJ2-5, the V gene TRBV10-3; 9 nucleotides align to TRBD2. J was trimmed by 5 bases and V by 7 bases; bases with no gene match: 5. CDR3 length: 13 amino acids. CDR1 is ENHRY and CDR2 is SYGVKD in the germline V gene. The CDR3 sequence is CAITAREGETQYF. CDR3 in DNA: TGTGCCATCACGGCGCGGGAGGGGGAGACCCAGTACTTC.

The chain carries TRBV10-3 and TRBJ2-7, with a tentative D call TRBD2 (5 bases). The germline V gene encodes CDR1 ENHRY and CDR2 SYGVKD. The CDR3 extends over 14 amino acids. V lost 7 bases, J lost 1 base, and 14 bases lay in between. CDR3 bases: TGTGCCATCACGGATGGAGCGGATTCCTACGAGCAGTACTTC. This translates into CAITDGADSYEQYF.

The chain uses TRBV5-1 and TRBJ2-3; D not resolved. This CDR3 has 14 residues. CDR1 SGHRS and CDR2 YFSETQ come from the germline V gene. Trimming pared 1 base from V and 3 bases from J, leaving 9 bases between. The CDR3 DNA reads as TGCGCCAGCAGCTTGTCCAGCGTGACAGATACGCAGTATTTT. Translation gives CASSLSSVTDTQYF.

By frequency in the sample, this clone is medium-sized (0.01 to 0.1%). DNA for the CDR3: TGTGCCAGTAGTATAGGCCACCGTCTCTCCTACGAGCAGTACTTC. Protein: CASSIGHRLSYEQYF. This sequence joins TRBV19 and TRBJ2-7; D is uncertain. V was clipped by 1 base and J by 0 bases, with 10 bases between them. Germline-derived CDR1 and CDR2 are LNHDA and SQIVND (reference sequence). The CDR3 length is 15 residues.

The chain combines TRBV18 with TRBJ1-1, with D tentatively TRBD1 (6 bases). V lost 0 bases to trimming and J lost 0 bases, with 8 bases between them. The length of the CDR3 is 15 residues. Germline V gene data show CDR1 as KGHSH and CDR2 as LQKENI. CDR3 residues: CASSPPGGLNTEAFF. The CDR3 nucleotides read TGTGCCAGCTCACCACCGGGGGGCTTGAACACTGAAGCTTTCTTT. Full variable domain (outside the CDR3, taken from reference TRBV18 and TRBJ1-1): NAGVMQNPRHLVRRRGQEARLRCSPMKGHSHVYWYRQLPEEGLKFMVYLQKENIIDESGMPKERFSAEFPKEGPSILRIQQVVRGDSAAYFCASSPPGGLNTEAFFGQGTRLTVV.

V usage is TRBV14 and J usage is TRBJ2-7; D is unresolved. CDR3 length equals 11 residues. Germline V gene lookup returns CDR1 SGHDN and CDR2 FVKESK. Trimming shortened V by 3 bases and J by 0 bases, and 0 bases separated the two germline ends. CDR3 residues: CASSHSYEQYF. CDR3 nucleotides: TGTGCCAGCAGCCACTCCTACGAGCAGTACTTC.

The V and J genes are TRBV28 and TRBJ1-5, with D unresolved. There are 12 residues in the CDR3. Germline V gene sequence: CDR1 MDHEN, CDR2 SYDVKM. V was clipped by 2 bases and J by 9 bases, with 8 bases between them. The CDR3 reads CASSLPRGPQHF. CDR3 nucleotides: TGTGCCAGCAGTTTACCCCGAGGGCCCCAGCATTTT.

The J gene is TRBJ2-1, the V gene TRBV4-3; D not certain. Germline CDR1 is LGHNA and CDR2 is YSLEER. V was clipped by 0 bases and J by 2 bases, with 11 bases between them. The CDR3 runs to 16 residues. CDR3 sequence (DNA): TGCGCCAGCAGCCAAGATCTAACGAACCCCTACAATGAGCAGTTCTTC. Protein sequence: CASSQDLTNPYNEQFF.